Each of the 28 T cell receptor beta chains below was sequenced from the same sample in a study of T cells in tuberculosis. Clones were sequenced by immunoSEQ multiplex PCR, and TCRdb holds only the in-frame ones, with some missing. The sample lists just under 45,000 clones, around 94% occurring once. The specimen was PBMCs. The receptors originated from a donor between 10 and 35 years old with latent tuberculosis or without tuberculosis infection. Some clones in this sample may be carry-over from other donors' samples.

The chain employs TRBV28 and TRBJ2-5; 7 bases agree with TRBD2. Germline V CDR1 and CDR2: MDHEN, SYDVKM. J gave up 6 bases and V 5 bases, and 9 bases lay outside the gene matches. This CDR3 region has 14 residues. The CDR3: CASSTGRAGKTQYF. The CDR3, as DNA: TGTGCCAGCAGTACCGGGAGAGCGGGGAAGACCCAGTACTTC.

The CDR3 coding sequence is TGTGCCAGCAGTTATACTAAAGACAATGAGCAGTTCTTC. It codes for CASSYTKDNEQFF. This sequence joins TRBV28 and TRBJ2-1; unclear D gene. The germline V and J ends were trimmed by 4 bases and 5 bases, with 9 bases remaining between them. The CDR3 runs to 13 residues. Per the germline V gene, CDR1 is MDHEN and CDR2 is SYDVKM.

This clone was counted a single time. V gene TRBV28 combines with J gene TRBJ2-3; TRBD2 agrees at 8 bases. CDR3 length: 18 residues. The V gene end was trimmed by 6 bases and the J gene end by 3 bases; junction bases not matched to a gene: 17. Germline CDR1 reads MDHEN; CDR2 reads SYDVKM. CDR3 region: CASRVPTTREGLTDTQYF. DNA for the CDR3: TGTGCCAGCAGAGTCCCCACGACCCGGGAGGGCCTGACAGATACGCAGTATTTT. The whole variable domain, remainder taken from reference TRBV28 and TRBJ2-3, is DVKVTQSSRYLVKRTGEKVFLECVQDMDHENMFWYRQDPGLGLRLIYFSYDVKMKEKGDIPEGYSVSREKKERFSLILESASTNQTSMYLCASRVPTTREGLTDTQYFGPGTRLTVL.

CDR3 DNA sequence: TGCGCCAGCAGCCAAAACCAGGGTGCAGATACTGAAGCTTTCTTT. This gives the protein CASSQNQGADTEAFF. J is TRBJ1-1 and V is TRBV4-3, with a weak D call TRBD1 (5 bases). CDR3 length: 15 amino acids. The V end was cut by 2 bases, the J end by 5 bases, with 15 bases between. Germline CDR1 is LGHNA and CDR2 is YSLEER.

The chain couples TRBV15 to TRBJ2-3, with 9 bases that match TRBD1. This CDR3 spans 17 amino acids. Germline CDR1 reads LNHNV; CDR2 reads YYDKDF (reference sequence). The V gene end was trimmed by 1 base and the J gene end by 4 bases; junction bases not matched to a gene: 9. The CDR3 coding sequence is TGTGCCACCAGCAGAGGAGCCTGGGACAGGGTTGCAGATACGCAGTATTTT. Translating it yields CATSRGAWDRVADTQYF.

The V gene is TRBV2, the J gene TRBJ2-3, with 9 nucleotides matching TRBD1. The ends lost 6 bases at V and 4 bases at J; junction bases unmatched: 5. The CDR3 has 14 amino acids. Per the germline V gene, CDR1 is SNHLY and CDR2 is FYNNEI. CDR3: CASRVTGGPDTQYF. The CDR3 nucleotides are TGTGCCAGCAGGGTTACAGGGGGCCCAGATACGCAGTATTTT.

CDR3 amino acids: CASSFGGSSYEQYF. CDR3 DNA: TGTGCCAGCAGTTTTGGCGGGAGCTCCTACGAGCAGTACTTC. The rearrangement links TRBV27 to TRBJ2-7, with TRBD2 matching over 7 bases. CDR1 is MNHEY and CDR2 is SMNVEV in the germline V gene (reference sequence). Trimming removed 3 bases from V and 0 bases from J; junction bases left unmatched: 2. This CDR3 is 14 amino acids long.

The chain joins TRBV28 to TRBJ1-3; 11 bases are shared with TRBD1. CDR1 is MDHEN, CDR2 SYDVKM, per germline. CDR3 length: 16 amino acids. V dropped 5 bases and J dropped 4; count of bases not matched to a gene: 7. CDR3 in amino acids: CASSPGQGAAGNTIYF. The CDR3 bases are TGTGCCAGCAGTCCCGGACAGGGGGCCGCCGGAAACACCATATATTTT.

The genes are TRBV5-6 and TRBJ2-1, with 9 bases lining up with TRBD1. This CDR3 spans 16 amino acids. Trimming cost V 3 bases and J 3 bases; bases outside gene matches: 7. The germline V gene has CDR1 SGHDT and CDR2 YYEEEE. CDR3 sequence: CASSSADRGFYNEQFF. As DNA, the CDR3 is TGTGCCAGCAGCTCGGCGGACAGGGGCTTCTACAATGAGCAGTTCTTC.

The V gene is TRBV6-1, the J gene TRBJ2-5; TRBD1 matches at 10 bases. J was trimmed by 4 bases and V by 1 base; bases with no gene match: 6. CDR3 length equals 16 residues. CDR1 is MNHNS and CDR2 is SASEGT in the germline V gene. CDR3 nucleotides: TGTGCCAGCAGTGAAGGAGGAGGGACAGGGGTAGAGACCCAGTACTTC. This encodes CASSEGGGTGVETQYF.

V usage is TRBV30 and J usage is TRBJ2-2, with TRBD2 identical over 8 bases. The length of the CDR3 is 16 residues. The V gene's germline CDR1 is GTSNPN and CDR2 SVGIG (reference sequence). J lost 3 bases, V lost 3 bases, and 9 bases had no gene match. DNA of the CDR3: TGTGCCTGGAGCGACCCGGGAGGGGTCCACACCGGGGAGCTGTTTTTT. Amino acids: CAWSDPGGVHTGELFF.

The rearrangement uses TRBV7-6 and TRBJ2-5, with 9 bases fitting TRBD2. Unmatched junction bases numbered 7, after V lost 3 bases and J lost 5 bases. Germline-derived CDR1 and CDR2 are SGHVS and FNYEAQ. The CDR3 spans 15 residues. CDR3 sequence: CASSFEAGGTETQYF. DNA for the CDR3: TGTGCCAGCAGCTTTGAAGCGGGAGGAACGGAGACCCAGTACTTC.

J is TRBJ2-7 and V is TRBV9; 7 nucleotides align to TRBD1. The germline V gene has CDR1 SGDLS and CDR2 YYNGEE. The CDR3 runs to 15 residues. J lost 3 bases, V lost 0 bases, and 6 bases had no gene match. DNA of the CDR3: TGTGCCAGCAGCGTAGGGGGGACAGCAGACTACGAGCAGTACTTC. Encoded protein: CASSVGGTADYEQYF.

DNA for the CDR3: TGTGCCAGCAGTGCGGCGAGGTTAGGTTACACTGAAGCTTTCTTT. It encodes CASSAARLGYTEAFF. V and J are TRBV25-1 and TRBJ1-1, with D hard to call. Between the trimmed V and J ends, which lost 4 bases and 3 bases, there was a span of 15 bases. The CDR3 covers 15 residues. Germline V CDR1 and CDR2: MGHDK, SYGVNS.

This rearrangement joins TRBV18 to TRBJ2-1; D remains ambiguous. The V gene lost 1 base and the J gene lost 5 bases, with 9 bases spanning the gap. Germline V gene sequence: CDR1 KGHSH, CDR2 LQKENI. The CDR3 is 14 residues long. This chain's CDR3 is CASSPLSLDNEQFF. The CDR3 DNA follows: TGTGCCAGCTCACCACTCAGTCTTGACAATGAGCAGTTCTTC.

In its sample, this clone was seen once. The chain has TRBV28 and TRBJ2-1; 11 nucleotides agree with TRBD2. Germline V gene sequence: CDR1 MDHEN, CDR2 SYDVKM. This CDR3 has 16 amino acids. Germline trimming cut 4 bases from V and 4 bases from J; bases unmatched to any gene: 6. The CDR3 DNA reads as TGTGCCAGCAGTTCCCCCGGGACTAGCGGATACAATGAGCAGTTCTTC. It yields the protein CASSSPGTSGYNEQFF. The entire variable domain, with the rest obtained from reference TRBV28 and TRBJ2-1, is as follows: DVKVTQSSRYLVKRTGEKVFLECVQDMDHENMFWYRQDPGLGLRLIYFSYDVKMKEKGDIPEGYSVSREKKERFSLILESASTNQTSMYLCASSSPGTSGYNEQFFGPGTRLTVL.

This chain joins TRBV11-2 and TRBJ2-1; 12 bases match TRBD2. J lost 3 bases, V lost 5 bases, and 5 bases had no gene match. Looked up from germline, CDR1 is SGHAT and CDR2 is FQNNGV. This CDR3 region has 16 residues. The CDR3 nucleotides read TGTGCCAGCAGCCCAGGACTAGCGGGGATCTACAATGAGCAGTTCTTC. Protein: CASSPGLAGIYNEQFF.

V and J are TRBV6-5 and TRBJ1-1; TRBD1 aligns across 7 bases. Germline assignment: CDR1 MNHEY and CDR2 SVGAGI. J was trimmed by 1 base and V by 8 bases; bases with no gene match: 10. The CDR3 contains 15 residues. CDR3 region: CASYQNRDRNTEAFF. The CDR3 DNA is TGTGCCAGCTATCAAAACAGGGACAGGAACACTGAAGCTTTCTTT.

V usage is TRBV6-1 and J usage is TRBJ1-1, with TRBD1 as a possible D gene (5 bases). CDR1 is MNHNS and CDR2 is SASEGT in the germline V gene. This CDR3 spans 13 amino acids. The V end was cut by 6 bases, the J end by 4 bases, with 12 bases between. The CDR3 spells CASRLWGGTEAFF. The DNA for the CDR3 is TGTGCCAGCAGACTGTGGGGGGGCACTGAAGCTTTCTTT.

This clone was counted once. The CDR3 coding sequence is TGCGCCAGCAGTGAGTCGAGTACTGAAGCTTTCTTT. Protein product: CASSESSTEAFF. V and J are TRBV10-2 and TRBJ1-1; D call uncertain. V was cut by 0 bases and J by 5 bases, with 4 bases left in between. There are 12 residues in the CDR3. Germline V lookup: CDR1 WSHSY, CDR2 SAAADI.

V and J are TRBV11-2 and TRBJ1-2, with no clear D. Germline CDR1 reads SGHAT; CDR2 reads FQNNGV. Trimming took 2 bases from V and 2 from J, leaving 3 bases between them. CDR3 length: 12 residues. The DNA of the CDR3 is TGTGCCAGCAGCTTACTGAACTATGGCTACACCTTC. This encodes CASSLLNYGYTF.

This clone was seen only once. The chain couples TRBV29-1 to TRBJ2-2, with D tentatively TRBD2 (6 bases). CDR3 length: 12 residues. V was cut by 6 bases and J by 6 bases, with 11 bases left in between. Germline CDR1 reads SQVTM; CDR2 reads ANQGSEA. The CDR3 sequence is CSVPTGAGELFF. In DNA, the CDR3 is TGCAGCGTCCCCACGGGGGCCGGGGAGCTGTTTTTT.

This chain uses TRBV28 with TRBJ2-5, with D possibly being TRBD2 (6 bases). The germline gives CDR1 MDHEN, CDR2 SYDVKM. The CDR3 is 14 amino acids. The germline V and J ends were trimmed by 3 bases and 5 bases, with 13 bases remaining between them. The CDR3 reads CASSFWRAGETQYF. Here the CDR3 DNA reads TGTGCCAGCAGTTTTTGGAGGGCCGGGGAGACCCAGTACTTC.

The chain couples TRBV6-5 to TRBJ1-1; D is uncertain. There are 14 residues in the CDR3. The V gene's germline CDR1 is MNHEY and CDR2 SVGAGI. V lost 2 bases, J lost 6 bases, and 13 bases lay in between. CDR3 protein: CASSYRGVRAEAFF. The CDR3 nucleotides are TGTGCCAGCAGTTACCGAGGAGTACGTGCTGAAGCTTTCTTT.

The CDR3 nucleotides read TGCGCCAGCAGTGACGGGGGAAGAGAGACCCAGTACTTC. Protein: CASSDGGRETQYF. The chain is built from TRBV10-1 and TRBJ2-5, with D possibly TRBD2 on 6 matching bases. V was cut by 3 bases and J by 4 bases, with 9 bases left in between. The CDR3 covers 13 residues. Germline assignment: CDR1 WNHNN and CDR2 SYGVQD (reference sequence).

CDR3 sequence: CATSRDLAGVGNEQFF. The CDR3 nucleotides are TGTGCCACCAGCAGAGACCTAGCGGGAGTGGGTAATGAGCAGTTCTTC. This chain joins TRBV15 and TRBJ2-1, with 10 nucleotides matching TRBD2. The trim removed 0 bases at V and 7 bases at J, leaving 6 bases unmatched. Germline CDR1 reads LNHNV; CDR2 reads YYDKDF (reference sequence). This CDR3 spans 16 amino acids.

This clone showed up just once. The gene calls are TRBV27 and TRBJ2-1, with 9 bases fitting TRBD2. J was trimmed by 4 bases and V by 0 bases; bases with no gene match: 13. Germline values: CDR1 MNHEY, CDR2 SMNVEV (reference sequence). The CDR3 totals 19 residues. Here the CDR3 reads CASSLSLLAGEIPYNEQFF. Here the CDR3 DNA reads TGTGCCAGCAGTTTATCCCTCTTAGCGGGAGAAATCCCTTACAATGAGCAGTTCTTC.

This rearrangement joins TRBV11-2 to TRBJ2-1; TRBD2 agrees at 7 bases. Trimming took 2 bases from V and 2 from J; bases not matched to a gene: 9. The CDR3 totals 17 residues. Per the germline V gene, CDR1 is SGHAT and CDR2 is FQNNGV. CDR3 sequence (DNA): TGTGCCAGCAGCTTACGTTATCCTAGCGGAACCTACAATGAGCAGTTCTTC. Its protein product is CASSLRYPSGTYNEQFF.